This passage covers 2 T cell receptor beta chains from one sample sequenced in a study of T cell repertoires in cytomegalovirus infection (dated by TCRdb to the late 2010s). The sample was run on an Illumina HiSeq 1500. The public sequencing data were trimmed at Q25 with fastp and processed into clonotypes with MiXCR by TCRdb, which kept only in-frame beta chains. Rows merge per CDR3 protein into single entries with the most common DNA and genes. Counted in this sample were over 150,000 distinct CDR3 sequences; approximately 17% of them appeared once. The ten top clones hold around 25% of the sample. Sequenced sample: CD8+ T cells from PBMCs. These receptors were taken from a human donor in good health (CMV status not recorded). Some clones in this sample may be carry-over from other donors' samples.

This clonotype was seen more than once but under ten times. J is TRBJ2-2 and V is TRBV25-1, with D tentatively TRBD1 (5 bases). The V end lost 4 bases, the J end lost 6 bases, and 15 bases lay between the germline ends. Germline values: CDR1 MGHDK, CDR2 SYGVNS. The CDR3 has 15 residues. The CDR3 DNA follows: TGTGCCAGCAGTGGGTCGGAACAGGTATCCGGGGAGCTGTTTTTT. It codes for CASSGSEQVSGELFF.

The chain has TRBV7-9 and TRBJ2-7; TRBD1 aligns across 7 bases. CDR1 and CDR2 (germline): SEHNR, FQNEAQ (reference sequence). Trimming at V came to 1 base and at J to 1 base, leaving 7 bases not matched to a gene. CDR3 length equals 16 residues. For the CDR3, the DNA is TGTGCCAGCAGCTTAGAGAGGGGGCTATCGTCCTACGAGCAGTACTTC. Translating it yields CASSLERGLSSYEQYF.